A single sample gave rise to the 10 T cell receptor beta chains below, sequenced in a study of response to subunit inactivated influenza vaccine. TCRdb reanalysed the RT-PCR reads using MiXCR and keeps one entry per CDR3 protein. This sample carries fewer than 700,000 distinct CDR3 sequences, roughly 13% of them seen once, and the ten largest clones take around 14%. Material: PBMCs from blood, obtained about 40 days after vaccination. These TCRs come from a middle-aged man who received an inactivated influenza vaccine.

The chain uses TRBV5-1 and TRBJ2-3, with TRBD2 identical over 13 bases. Germline CDR1 reads SGHRS; CDR2 reads YFSETQ. The CDR3 has 18 amino acids. V lost 0 bases, J lost 3 bases, and 7 bases stayed unmatched. The CDR3 coding sequence is TGCGCCAGCAGCTTGGCCCGACTAGCGGGGGGCGAGACAGATACGCAGTATTTT. Translating it yields CASSLARLAGGETDTQYF.

V usage is TRBV5-1 and J usage is TRBJ2-2, with D tentatively TRBD1 or TRBD2 (5 bases each). Between the trimmed V and J ends, which lost 5 bases and 2 bases, there was a span of 13 bases. Germline values: CDR1 SGHRS, CDR2 YFSETQ. The CDR3 runs 15 residues. In nucleotides, the CDR3 is TGCGCCAGCAGACCTGGGGGTACCAACACCGGGGAGCTGTTTTTT. Amino acids: CASRPGGTNTGELFF.

The chain employs TRBV15 and TRBJ1-1, with a possible D match to TRBD1 (6 bases). This CDR3 spans 16 amino acids. Germline V gives CDR1 LNHNV, CDR2 YYDKDF (reference sequence). Trimming took off 2 bases at V and 1 base at J, with 14 bases between the two ends. CDR3 protein: CATSRRGTEGNTEAFF. The CDR3 DNA is TGTGCCACCAGCAGAAGGGGGACGGAAGGGAACACTGAAGCTTTCTTT. Together with reference TRBV15 and TRBJ1-1, the CDR3 gives the full variable domain: DAMVIQNPRYQVTQFGKPVTLSCSQTLNHNVMYWYQQKSSQAPKLLFHYYDKDFNNEADTPDNFQSRRPNTSFCFLDIRSPGLGDTAMYLCATSRRGTEGNTEAFFGQGTRLTVV.

This rearrangement joins TRBV6-1 to TRBJ1-6; D call uncertain. Trimming took off 8 bases at V and 7 bases at J, with 15 bases between the two ends. Looked up from germline, CDR1 is MNHNS and CDR2 is SASEGT. This CDR3 has 14 amino acids. The CDR3 sequence is CASGPSFKNSPLHF. CDR3 bases: TGTGCCAGCGGACCTTCCTTTAAGAATTCACCCCTCCACTTT.

This clonotype appeared a few times. This chain links TRBV29-1 with TRBJ2-5; D ambiguous. Germline-derived CDR1 and CDR2 are SQVTM and ANQGSEA. The V gene lost 0 bases and the J gene lost 1 base, with 6 bases spanning the gap. This CDR3 is built from 13 residues. The CDR3 is CSVEDRLQETQYF. In nucleotides, the CDR3 is TGCAGCGTTGAAGATCGGCTCCAAGAGACCCAGTACTTC.

The J gene is TRBJ2-7, the V gene TRBV11-2, with D hard to call. V lost 1 base, J lost 1 base, and 11 bases lay in between. The CDR3 loop spans 15 amino acids. In germline, CDR1 is SGHAT, CDR2 FQNNGV. The CDR3 nucleotides are TGTGCCAGCAGCTTAGGGCCCGCCCCATCCTACGAGCAGTACTTC. Translating gives CASSLGPAPSYEQYF.

The table lists this clonotype with many counts. The rearrangement joins TRBV11-2 to TRBJ2-3; 10 bases line up with TRBD2. Per germline, CDR1 SGHAT and CDR2 FQNNGV. The CDR3 has 18 residues. J gave up 1 base and V 5 bases, and 12 bases lay outside the gene matches. The CDR3 sequence: CASSASGRALTGTDTQYF. Here the CDR3 DNA reads TGTGCCAGCAGCGCAAGCGGGAGGGCCCTTACCGGCACAGATACGCAGTATTTT.

This clonotype came up a few times. V and J are TRBV7-2 and TRBJ2-1; 7 nucleotides align to TRBD1. The V and J ends lost 7 bases and 7 bases, in that order; junction bases with no gene match: 13. There are 15 residues in the CDR3. The germline V gene has CDR1 SGHTA and CDR2 FQGNSA. The CDR3 is CASNLRGKSGNEQFF. Written as DNA, the CDR3 is TGTGCCAGCAACCTCAGGGGGAAGTCGGGGAATGAGCAGTTCTTC.

A few counts support this clonotype. V and J are TRBV6-1 and TRBJ2-2; D is unresolved. The germline CDR1 and CDR2 sequences are MNHNS and SASEGT. The CDR3 has 14 amino acids. V lost 10 bases and J 5 bases, leaving 17 bases between the germline ends. CDR3 region: CAIRASLLTGELFF. The DNA for the CDR3 is TGTGCCATAAGAGCCAGTTTATTAACCGGGGAGCTGTTTTTT.

The chain combines TRBV7-2 with TRBJ1-2; no firm D call. This CDR3 spans 13 amino acids. V was cut by 4 bases and J by 7 bases, with 13 bases left in between. The V gene's germline CDR1 is SGHTA and CDR2 FQGNSA. The CDR3: CASSSGPDFGYTF. The CDR3 DNA reads TGTGCCAGCAGCTCCGGGCCGGATTTTGGCTACACCTTC.